This T cell receptor (beta chain) was recorded in a study of blood T cell repertoires in COVID-19. Turning to the study itself: Sample material is recorded as cDNA or gDNA derived from T cells, B-cell-depleted T cells, or PBMCs.

This CDR3 comprises 16 residues. V lost 1 base and J lost 1, with 11 bases in between. Germline V gives CDR1 SEHNR, CDR2 FQNEAQ (reference sequence). Clones were sequenced by immunoSEQ multiplex PCR, and TCRdb holds only the in-frame ones, with some missing. The data hold about 140,000 clones, with roughly three quarters observed a single time. The sequenced material came from peripheral blood. This TCR came from a woman in her sixties with acute or convalescent COVID-19. V and J are TRBV7-9 and TRBJ1-3; tentative D call: TRBD1 (5 bases). The DNA for the CDR3 is TGTGCCAGCAGCTTAGTCCAGGGAAGGTCTGGAAACACCATATATTTT. Its translation is CASSLVQGRSGNTIYF.